Presented here are 25 T cell receptor beta chains from one specimen sequenced in a study of blood T cell repertoires in COVID-19. The repertoire was sequenced with immunoSEQ multiplex PCR; TCRdb's copy has only in-frame clones and lacks some. This sample has around 60,000 clones, with around 82% found just once. The sequencing input was peripheral blood. The receptors come from an elderly man with active or convalescent COVID-19.

Only a few counts were recorded for this clone. The chain carries TRBV19 and TRBJ2-7, with TRBD1 identical over 12 bases. Per germline, CDR1 LNHDA and CDR2 SQIVND (reference sequence). V lost 5 bases to trimming and J lost 3 bases; unmatched junction nucleotides: 8. This CDR3 has 16 residues. CDR3 bases: TGTGCCAGTAGTGACCCGGGACAGGGGGCTTTCTACGAGCAGTACTTC. Protein: CASSDPGQGAFYEQYF.

The table lists this clone with a count of one. This chain uses TRBV6-6 with TRBJ2-5; 7 nucleotides agree with TRBD1. The germline CDR1 and CDR2 sequences are MNHNY and SVGAGI (reference sequence). This CDR3 comprises 15 residues. Germline trimming cut 2 bases from V and 3 bases from J; bases unmatched to any gene: 6. The CDR3 DNA reads TGTGCCAGCAGTTACCCGGAACAGGGGAAAGAGACCCAGTACTTC. Its protein product is CASSYPEQGKETQYF.

The rearrangement uses TRBV28 and TRBJ2-7; TRBD2 is a possible D gene (5 bases). Germline V lookup: CDR1 MDHEN, CDR2 SYDVKM. The CDR3 is 12 amino acids. V was trimmed by 7 bases and J by 3 bases, leaving 10 bases between them. The CDR3 reads CASNQAVYEQYF. The CDR3 bases are TGTGCCAGCAACCAAGCGGTCTACGAGCAGTACTTC.

The rearrangement links TRBV6-5 to TRBJ2-7; the D gene is possibly TRBD1 (6 bases). Looked up from germline, CDR1 is MNHEY and CDR2 is SVGAGI. The CDR3 sequence is 14 residues long. Trimming took off 0 bases at V and 3 bases at J, with 9 bases between the two ends. CDR3 region: CASSYSKGDYEQYF. CDR3 in DNA: TGTGCCAGCAGTTACTCGAAGGGGGACTACGAGCAGTACTTC.

The chain combines TRBV12-5 with TRBJ1-1; TRBD1 agrees at 7 bases. Looked up from germline, CDR1 is LGHNT and CDR2 is FRNRAP. The CDR3 extends over 14 amino acids. The trim removed 0 bases at V and 7 bases at J, leaving 5 bases unmatched. CDR3 protein: CASGLVPGTVEAFF. In DNA form, the CDR3 reads TGTGCTAGTGGTTTGGTGCCCGGGACAGTTGAAGCTTTCTTT.

The rearrangement joins TRBV6-5 to TRBJ1-1, with unresolved D. Trimming took off 2 bases at V and 7 bases at J, with 8 bases between the two ends. The germline V gene has CDR1 MNHEY and CDR2 SVGAGI. The CDR3 loop spans 12 amino acids. The CDR3: CASSYAVLEAFF. The CDR3 DNA follows: TGTGCCAGCAGTTACGCGGTACTTGAAGCTTTCTTT.

The rearrangement joins TRBV6-1 to TRBJ2-6; 8 bases map to TRBD1. The J segment lost 0 bases and the V segment lost 2 bases, leaving 15 bases of the junction unmatched. Germline V gene sequence: CDR1 MNHNS, CDR2 SASEGT. The CDR3 is made up of 21 amino acids. The DNA for the CDR3 is TGTGCCAGCAGTGAATTTGTTCCAGGACAGGGATCCTACTCTGGGGCCAACGTCCTGACTTTC. It yields the protein CASSEFVPGQGSYSGANVLTF.

The J gene is TRBJ2-7, the V gene TRBV28; D ambiguous. CDR1 is MDHEN, CDR2 SYDVKM, per germline. V lost 1 base and J 0 bases, leaving 10 bases between the germline ends. This CDR3 contains 15 residues. The CDR3 DNA reads TGTGCCAGCAGTTTATCGGCGGAGAGCTCCTACGAGCAGTACTTC. Translation gives CASSLSAESSYEQYF. Filled out from reference TRBV28 and TRBJ2-7, the complete variable domain reads DVKVTQSSRYLVKRTGEKVFLECVQDMDHENMFWYRQDPGLGLRLIYFSYDVKMKEKGDIPEGYSVSREKKERFSLILESASTNQTSMYLCASSLSAESSYEQYFGPGTRLTVT.

This clone was observed a few times. The chain combines TRBV12-3 or TRBV12-4 with TRBJ2-4; D remains ambiguous. V gave up 4 bases and J gave up 6 bases, with 7 bases separating them. The CDR3 totals 12 residues. The CDR3, as DNA: TGTGCCAGCAGTTCCCCCTTAAACATTCAGTACTTC. Its protein product is CASSSPLNIQYF.

The rearrangement joins TRBV28 to TRBJ2-1; 10 bases are shared with TRBD2. The CDR3 contains 17 residues. CDR1 and CDR2 (germline): MDHEN, SYDVKM. J lost 7 bases, V lost 4 bases, and 13 bases had no gene match. This CDR3 is CASSSPFPSGRGNEQFF. CDR3 sequence (DNA): TGTGCCAGCAGTTCCCCCTTCCCTAGCGGGAGAGGGAATGAGCAGTTCTTC.

The CDR3 protein is CASSLGSRTDTQYF. The CDR3 DNA follows: TGTGCCAGCAGCTTGGGTTCGAGAACAGATACGCAGTATTTT. This chain connects TRBV5-6 to TRBJ2-3; D is unresolved. The CDR3 has 14 amino acids. Germline V lookup: CDR1 SGHDT, CDR2 YYEEEE. Trimming shortened V by 0 bases and J by 3 bases, and 8 bases separated the two germline ends.

This rearrangement joins TRBV6-6 to TRBJ1-1; possible D gene TRBD1, 5 bases. This CDR3 comprises 14 residues. Trimming left V 4 bases short and J 2 bases short, with 11 bases between. The germline V gene has CDR1 MNHNY and CDR2 SVGAGI (reference sequence). In DNA, the CDR3 is TGTGCCAGCAGTTCCCGTGACAGTAACACTGAAGCTTTCTTT. It yields the protein CASSSRDSNTEAFF.

The chain links TRBV5-4 to TRBJ1-4; D may be TRBD1 (5 bases). V was cut by 2 bases and J by 3 bases, with 17 bases left in between. The CDR3 runs to 17 residues. Looked up from germline, CDR1 is SGHNT and CDR2 is YYREEE (reference sequence). As DNA, the CDR3 is TGTGCCAGCAGCTTTTCGGGAGGGGCGATTGCTAATGAAAAACTGTTTTTT. This gives the protein CASSFSGGAIANEKLFF.

The CDR3 region is CASSVAPGGVGTEAFF. The CDR3 DNA follows: TGTGCCAGCAGCGTTGCCCCAGGGGGCGTAGGCACTGAAGCTTTCTTT. The chain links TRBV9 to TRBJ1-1, with TRBD1 matching over 8 bases. The germline V gene has CDR1 SGDLS and CDR2 YYNGEE. V shed 2 bases and J 4 bases; nucleotides not matched to a gene: 10. This CDR3 is built from 16 residues.

The chain has TRBV6-1 and TRBJ1-3; maybe TRBD1 (5 bases). The germline V and J ends were trimmed by 1 base and 4 bases, with 14 bases remaining between them. CDR1 is MNHNS and CDR2 is SASEGT in the germline V gene. The length of the CDR3 is 16 residues. CDR3 region: CASSEVQGIGGNTIYF. DNA of the CDR3: TGTGCCAGCAGTGAAGTGCAGGGAATAGGAGGAAACACCATATATTTT.

The V gene is TRBV19, the J gene TRBJ1-5, with 9 bases matching TRBD1. J was trimmed by 2 bases and V by 7 bases; bases with no gene match: 15. Per the germline V gene, CDR1 is LNHDA and CDR2 is SQIVND (reference sequence). The CDR3 extends over 18 amino acids. The CDR3 spells CASTGDRVSFGGNQPQHF. CDR3 bases: TGTGCCAGTACCGGGGACAGGGTGTCGTTCGGGGGCAATCAGCCCCAGCATTTT.

The chain uses TRBV6-5 and TRBJ2-2; 8 bases line up with TRBD1. This CDR3 spans 15 amino acids. The V segment lost 2 bases and the J segment 5 bases; nucleotides outside the gene matches: 4. Germline CDR1 and CDR2: MNHEY and SVGAGI. CDR3 amino acids: CASSYQGARTGELFF. The CDR3 DNA follows: TGTGCCAGCAGTTACCAGGGGGCCCGAACCGGGGAGCTGTTTTTT.

The rearrangement links TRBV21-1 to TRBJ2-2; no check of the table's D call, TRBD2, against the DNA was made. TRBV21-1 is classified as a pseudogene. CDR3 length: 22 residues. CDR3 coding DNA: TGTGCCAGCAGCAAAGACGTGGGGGCTTGGACTAGCGGGAGTCTTTCGGCCGGGGAGCTGTTTTTT. This sequence encodes CASSKDVGAWTSGSLSAGELFF.

At least ten counts were recorded for this clone. The chain links TRBV7-6 to TRBJ1-6; D is possibly TRBD1 (6 bases). V was cut by 0 bases and J by 9 bases, with 9 bases left in between. This CDR3 has 14 residues. Germline-derived CDR1 and CDR2 are SGHVS and FNYEAQ. The DNA of the CDR3 is TGTGCCAGCAGCTTAGCAGGGGGTCTTTCACCCCTCCACTTT. Protein sequence: CASSLAGGLSPLHF. Variable domain in full (rest from reference TRBV7-6 and TRBJ1-6): GAGVSQSPRYKVTKRGQDVALRCDPISGHVSLYWYRQALGQGPEFLTYFNYEAQQDKSGLPNDRFSAERPEGSISTLTIQRTEQRDSAMYRCASSLAGGLSPLHFGNGTRLTVT.

This chain links TRBV7-9 with TRBJ2-7, with D perhaps TRBD2 (6 bases). Germline CDR1 SEHNR, CDR2 FQNEAQ (reference sequence). With 2 bases removed from V and 5 bases from J, the gap between germline ends came to 13 bases. This CDR3 region has 14 residues. CDR3 in amino acids: CASSLIREVDEQYF. CDR3 in DNA: TGTGCCAGCAGCTTAATCAGGGAGGTCGACGAGCAGTACTTC.

By sample fraction, this clone is medium-sized. V and J are TRBV10-1 and TRBJ1-2, with 7 bases that match TRBD1. CDR1 WNHNN and CDR2 SYGVQD come from the germline V gene (reference sequence). There are 13 residues in the CDR3. Trimming cost V 6 bases and J 2 bases; bases outside gene matches: 3. The CDR3 coding sequence is TGCGCCAGCAGCCGGGACAGAAACTATGGCTACACCTTC. This codes for CASSRDRNYGYTF.

The DNA of the CDR3 is TGTGCCAGTAGTTCCCGGACAGGGGGGAGATATGGCTACACCTTC. This gives the protein CASSSRTGGRYGYTF. V usage is TRBV19 and J usage is TRBJ1-2; TRBD1 matches at 10 bases. Germline trimming cut 5 bases from V and 5 bases from J; bases unmatched to any gene: 8. This CDR3 contains 15 residues. CDR1 and CDR2 (germline): LNHDA, SQIVND (reference sequence).

The rearrangement uses TRBV7-9 and TRBJ2-7; 8 nucleotides line up with TRBD2. The CDR3 totals 14 residues. J lost 4 bases, V lost 3 bases, and 5 bases had no gene match. Germline assignment: CDR1 SEHNR and CDR2 FQNEAQ (reference sequence). CDR3 protein: CASSFLAGVYEQYF. The CDR3 region has the DNA TGTGCCAGCAGCTTTCTAGCGGGTGTGTACGAGCAGTACTTC.

The J gene is TRBJ2-5, the V gene TRBV19; possible D gene TRBD1, 6 bases. Trimming removed 5 bases at V and 5 bases at J, with 18 bases between. The CDR3 totals 15 residues. Germline-derived CDR1 and CDR2 are LNHDA and SQIVND (reference sequence). CDR3 bases: TGTGCCAGTAGTTGGGACATTCAAGGTGGGGAGACCCAGTACTTC. It is translated as CASSWDIQGGETQYF.

V gene TRBV4-1 combines with J gene TRBJ1-4; perhaps TRBD1 as D (6 bases). The ends were cut back, 8 bases at V and 4 bases at J, with 14 bases in the middle. The germline V gene has CDR1 MGHRA and CDR2 YSYEKL. The CDR3 contains 14 residues. Written as DNA, the CDR3 is TGCGCCAGCGCTCCCCGGACAGTTAATGAAAAACTGTTTTTT. Residues: CASAPRTVNEKLFF.